Described below is a single TCR beta chain sequence and its context. Primers included in the PCR were 60 Vbeta and 13 Jbeta primers. Assay: immunoSEQ multiplex PCR; the TCRdb copy retains only in-frame clones and omits some. The sample carries 90,000 to 130,000 clones, 80% recorded once. The sample is drawn from a study of cytomegalovirus exposure and HLA in healthy donors. The CDR3 is made up of 15 amino acids. With 7 bases clipped from V and 2 bases from J, the junction kept 13 bases outside the gene matches. CDR1 and CDR2 from the germline V gene are SQVTM and ANQGSEA. The specimen was PBMCs. The sequence came from a woman between 55 and 75 years old in good health and CMV-seropositive. V is TRBV29-1 and J is TRBJ2-5; 7 nucleotides line up with TRBD2. The CDR3 protein is CSAVVGGSPQETQYF. CDR3 bases: TGCAGCGCTGTGGTGGGAGGGAGCCCTCAAGAGACCCAGTACTTC.